The clone carrying this T cell receptor beta chain was seen only a few times. Its cognate antigen is unknown. Individual cDNA molecules received unique molecular identifiers during library preparation. TCRdb ran MiXCR on the 5' RACE reads and lists one entry per CDR3 protein. The top ten hold approximately 5.7% of the sample, which has tens of thousands of distinct CDR3 sequences, about a tenth seen once. These data belong to a study of early T cells in non-severe SARS-CoV-2 infection. Study details: Sequencing of bulk RNA from unsorted whole blood was done, without chain pairing. Study-level points and caveats: CD4 and private specificities were missed by VDJdb matching, which favored anti-spike CD8 responses.

Germline V gives CDR1 MDHEN, CDR2 SYDVKM. The CDR3 runs 14 residues. Trimming left V 2 bases short and J 4 bases short, with 11 bases between. Sequencing used whole blood, obtained at baseline. V gene TRBV28 combines with J gene TRBJ1-2, with TRBD1 as a possible D gene (6 bases). This clonotype was sampled from an adult who was a healthcare worker with PCR-confirmed SARS-CoV-2 infection or an uninfected control (not recorded which). CDR3 protein: CASSLGGHSYGYTF. In DNA, the CDR3 is TGTGCCAGCAGTTTAGGGGGCCACTCCTATGGCTACACCTTC.